These T cell receptor beta chains were read from a single sample in a study of T cells in Graves' hyperthyroidism and ophthalmopathy. TCRdb passed the multiplex PCR reads through MiXCR, listing each CDR3 protein once. The data contain about 640,000 distinct CDR3 sequences, around 21% of them singletons. Sequences were obtained from blood. These receptors came from a man in his thirties or forties with Graves' ophthalmopathy. CDR3s include the opening cysteine and the closing phenylalanine or tryptophan. D genes are given only for firm matches. A row's size may be missing; if present it is once, few, many or a size class.

size,length,V,J,D,CDR3,DNA
few,15,TRBV28,TRBJ2-2,TRBD2,CASSLGTLAAGELFF,TGTGCCAGCAGTTTGGGGACACTAGCGGCCGGGGAGCTGTTTTTT
.,14,TRBV5-1,TRBJ2-5,TRBD2,CASSAILAQETQYF,TGCGCCAGCAGCGCAATACTAGCGCAAGAGACCCAGTACTTC
few,14,TRBV19,TRBJ2-7,.,CASSAFGSSYEQYF,TGTGCCAGTAGTGCGTTCGGGAGCTCCTACGAGCAGTACTTC
.,14,TRBV15,TRBJ2-7,.,CATSRDRTSNEQYF,TGTGCCACCAGCAGAGACAGAACTAGCAACGAGCAGTACTTC
once,17,TRBV9,TRBJ2-7,.,CASSVGGNGPISYEQYF,TGTGCCAGCAGCGTAGGAGGTAACGGGCCAATCTCCTACGAGCAGTACTTC
.,13,TRBV2,TRBJ1-5,.,CATQDSSNQPQHF,TGTGCCACCCAGGACAGTTCCAATCAGCCCCAGCATTTT
few,15,TRBV3-1,TRBJ1-4,TRBD1,CASSLRGRGSEKLFF,TGTGCCAGCAGCCTCAGGGGGCGCGGTAGTGAAAAACTGTTTTTT
.,15,TRBV11-2,TRBJ2-1,TRBD2,CASSLGGRDYNEQFF,TGTGCCAGCAGCTTAGGCGGGAGGGATTACAATGAGCAGTTCTTC
.,15,TRBV28,TRBJ2-1,.,CASSFPGPPMDEQFF,TGTGCCAGCAGTTTCCCGGGCCCCCCGATGGATGAGCAGTTCTTC
.,14,TRBV20-1,TRBJ1-5,.,CSARPEAGNHPQHF,TGCAGTGCAAGACCAGAGGCTGGAAATCATCCCCAGCATTTT
many,15,TRBV28,TRBJ2-7,.,CASSSPGPRYYEQYF,TGTGCCAGCAGTTCTCCGGGACCCCGTTATTACGAGCAGTACTTC
many,14,TRBV3-1,TRBJ2-7,TRBD2,CASSMAGLNYEQYF,TGTGCCAGCAGCATGGCGGGACTAAATTACGAGCAGTACTTC
.,15,TRBV27,TRBJ2-2,.,CASSLWKQGVGELFF,TGTGCCAGCAGTTTATGGAAACAGGGTGTCGGGGAGCTGTTTTTT
few,15,TRBV28,TRBJ2-5,.,CASSLSGSGVETQYF,TGTGCCAGCAGTTTATCCGGGTCGGGCGTCGAGACCCAGTACTTC
.,17,TRBV5-1,TRBJ2-2,.,CASSPRPGASNTGELFF,TGCGCCAGCAGCCCTCGCCCGGGGGCTTCGAACACCGGGGAGCTGTTTTTT
.,15,TRBV6-5,TRBJ2-3,.,CASMVVLGDTDTQYF,TGTGCCAGCATGGTGGTCCTTGGGGACACAGATACGCAGTATTTT
few,15,TRBV2,TRBJ1-2,.,CASSVDSGASNGYTF,TGTGCCAGCAGTGTCGATTCAGGGGCAAGTAATGGCTACACCTTC
.,17,TRBV24-1,TRBJ2-2,TRBD2,CATSEGSGTDHTGELFF,TGTGCCACCAGTGAAGGTAGCGGGACGGATCACACCGGGGAGCTGTTTTTT
few,15,TRBV6-2/TRBV6-3,TRBJ2-1,.,CASSWSLGPGNEQFF,TGTGCCAGCAGCTGGAGCCTTGGCCCCGGCAATGAGCAGTTCTTC
.,17,TRBV15,TRBJ2-1,TRBD2,CATSRVPSGRPDNEQFF,TGTGCCACCAGCAGAGTTCCTAGCGGGAGGCCGGACAATGAGCAGTTCTTC
.,12,TRBV18,TRBJ2-5,.,CASSNRAETQYF,TGTGCCAGCTCAAACAGGGCGGAGACCCAGTACTTC
.,13,TRBV19,TRBJ2-1,.,CASSIDRDNEQFF,TGTGCCAGTAGTATAGACCGGGACAATGAGCAGTTCTTC
many,13,TRBV10-2,TRBJ1-2,.,CASSEQGTYGYTF,TGCGCCAGCAGTGAACAGGGAACCTATGGCTACACCTTC
.,15,TRBV6-1,TRBJ1-5,.,CASSERADSNQPQHF,TGTGCCAGCAGTGAAAGGGCCGATAGCAATCAGCCCCAGCATTTT
many,14,TRBV30,TRBJ2-7,TRBD2,CAWSVGLVGYEQYF,TGTGCCTGGAGTGTCGGACTAGTTGGTTACGAGCAGTACTTC
.,12,TRBV3-1,TRBJ2-1,.,CASSQDVREQFF,TGTGCCAGCAGCCAAGATGTGAGAGAGCAGTTCTTC
.,15,TRBV12-3/TRBV12-4,TRBJ2-7,TRBD2,CASSFREGRSYEQYF,TGTGCCAGCAGTTTCCGGGAGGGCCGCTCCTACGAGCAGTACTTC
few,16,TRBV7-2,TRBJ2-3,TRBD1,CASSSLQGASADTQYF,TGTGCCAGCAGCTCCCTCCAGGGGGCTAGCGCAGATACGCAGTATTTT
few,15,TRBV20-1,TRBJ2-7,.,CSARDPQGGSYEQYF,TGCAGTGCTAGAGATCCCCAGGGCGGTTCCTACGAGCAGTACTTC
few,14,TRBV7-9,TRBJ2-5,.,CASSLPGVGETQYF,TGTGCCAGCAGCTTGCCCGGGGTCGGGGAGACCCAGTACTTC
few,15,TRBV18,TRBJ1-1,TRBD1,CASSPGGQGGTEAFF,TGTGCCAGCTCACCCGGGGGACAGGGAGGGACTGAAGCTTTCTTT
.,16,TRBV11-2,TRBJ2-1,TRBD2,CASSSPLAGDGSEQFF,TGTGCCAGCAGCTCCCCACTAGCGGGAGATGGTAGTGAGCAGTTCTTC
many,12,TRBV28,TRBJ2-1,.,CASSISYNEQFF,TGTGCCAGCTCCATCTCCTACAATGAGCAGTTCTTC